Below, 20 T cell receptor beta chains from the same sample are listed, as sequenced in a study of T cells after yellow fever vaccination. TCRdb re-called the 5' RACE reads with MiXCR, one entry per CDR3 protein. The sample has approximately 250,000 distinct CDR3 sequences; around 4.9% are singletons. Sequenced material: CD4+ T cells sorted from PBMCs, taken on the day of the yellow fever booster vaccination. The receptors here all came from a man younger than 35 who received the YFV17D yellow fever vaccine.

This chain's CDR3 is CASSEGGRGEQPQHF. CDR3 coding DNA: TGTGCCAGCAGTGAAGGAGGCAGGGGGGAACAGCCCCAGCATTTT. The gene calls are TRBV25-1 and TRBJ1-5; 7 nucleotides line up with TRBD1. The CDR3 totals 15 residues. The germline gives CDR1 MGHDK, CDR2 SYGVNS. V gave up 2 bases and J gave up 7 bases; unmatched junction bases: 8.

This clonotype was recorded at least ten times. The chain has TRBV7-2 and TRBJ1-5; TRBD1 matches 7 bases. After removal of 5 bases from V and 4 bases from J, the junction contained 2 bases not matched to a gene. Germline V lookup: CDR1 SGHTA, CDR2 FQGNSA. The CDR3 runs to 13 residues. The CDR3 loop is CASSRDRNQPQHF. The CDR3 DNA is TGTGCCAGCAGCCGGGACAGAAATCAGCCCCAGCATTTT.

This clonotype is a singleton in its sample. DNA for the CDR3: TGTGCCAGCATAACAGGGGACTATGGCTACACCTTC. Amino acid sequence: CASITGDYGYTF. This chain uses TRBV6-2 or TRBV6-3 with TRBJ1-2; 7 nucleotides match TRBD1. The trim removed 7 bases at V and 3 bases at J, leaving 2 bases unmatched. There are 12 residues in the CDR3. Germline V gene sequence: CDR1 MNHEY, CDR2 SVGEGT.

This clonotype has ten or more counts. The chain couples TRBV24-1 to TRBJ2-1, with 9 bases aligning to TRBD1. V lost 3 bases and J lost 7; bases outside the gene matches: 6. The germline V gene encodes CDR1 KGHDR and CDR2 SFDVKD. The CDR3 extends over 15 amino acids. CDR3 sequence reads: CATSDPGQGENEQFF. Here the CDR3 DNA reads TGTGCCACCAGTGATCCGGGACAGGGTGAGAATGAGCAGTTCTTC.

The table lists this clonotype with a few counts. The chain links TRBV6-5 to TRBJ1-2; TRBD1 might be the D (5 bases). The CDR3 spans 12 residues. Trimming shortened V by 5 bases and J by 8 bases, and 12 bases separated the two germline ends. CDR1 is MNHEY and CDR2 is SVGAGI in the germline V gene. In DNA form, the CDR3 reads TGTGCCAGCAGTGGGACGGCGAGGGGCTACACCTTC. Its translation is CASSGTARGYTF.

The gene calls are TRBV27 and TRBJ2-3; tentatively, D is TRBD1 (6 bases). CDR3 length: 13 residues. V was trimmed by 7 bases and J by 8 bases, leaving 16 bases between them. Germline CDR1 reads MNHEY; CDR2 reads SMNVEV (reference sequence). The CDR3 loop reads CASMTGGPGTQYF. In DNA, the CDR3 is TGTGCCAGCATGACTGGGGGCCCAGGTACGCAGTATTTT.

This chain links TRBV5-1 with TRBJ1-3; no reliable D call. Trimming stripped 4 bases from V and 3 bases from J, with 8 bases between. The CDR3 length is 13 residues. From germline, CDR1 is SGHRS and CDR2 YFSETQ. In DNA, the CDR3 is TGCGCCAGCAGCCCCGACGGTGGAAACACCATATATTTT. Amino acids: CASSPDGGNTIYF.

Many counts were recorded for this clonotype. The chain combines TRBV5-1 with TRBJ2-7, with D tentatively TRBD2 (6 bases). The CDR3 totals 15 residues. The V gene lost 3 bases and the J gene lost 2 bases, with 15 bases spanning the gap. Germline loops: CDR1 SGHRS, CDR2 YFSETQ. CDR3 nucleotide sequence: TGCGCCAGCAGCTGGGATGCGGGGATGGCCTACGAGCAGTACTTC. It yields the protein CASSWDAGMAYEQYF.

This clonotype was observed many times. The CDR3 reads CASSYSIAGSLRYV. The CDR3 DNA follows: TGTGCCAGCAGTTACTCGATTGCCGGGTCGTTGCGGTACGTC. The gene calls are TRBV6-6 and TRBJ2-7; no reliable D call. The germline V and J ends were trimmed by 0 bases and 12 bases, with 18 bases remaining between them. The germline V gene encodes CDR1 MNHNY and CDR2 SVGAGI (reference sequence). CDR3 size: 14 residues.

The rearrangement links TRBV7-2 to TRBJ1-5, with D uncertain. Trimming cost V 1 base and J 5 bases, with 12 bases left between them. This CDR3 comprises 15 residues. Germline V gene sequence: CDR1 SGHTA, CDR2 FQGNSA. The CDR3 loop reads CASSLVAVKDQPQHF. As DNA, the CDR3 is TGTGCCAGCAGCTTAGTGGCAGTTAAGGATCAGCCCCAGCATTTT.

This clonotype was detected ten times or more. This chain's CDR3 is CASSRAGGTDTQYF. The CDR3 DNA reads TGTGCCAGCAGCCGAGCGGGGGGAACAGATACGCAGTATTTT. The chain has TRBV7-2 and TRBJ2-3; 9 positions match TRBD2. Germline-derived CDR1 and CDR2 are SGHTA and FQGNSA. After removal of 5 bases from V and 3 bases from J, the junction contained 3 bases not matched to a gene. The CDR3 contains 14 residues.

V and J are TRBV12-3 or TRBV12-4 and TRBJ2-1; 7 bases match TRBD2. The CDR3 covers 14 residues. V was pared by 8 bases and J by 4 bases, with 8 bases of the junction left unmatched. The CDR3 region has the DNA TGTGCCAGCTCCACGCGGGGGAGGTACAATGAGCAGTTCTTC. Residues: CASSTRGRYNEQFF.

The chain is built from TRBV27 and TRBJ2-7, with D possibly being TRBD1 or TRBD2 (5 bases each). The CDR3 runs to 14 residues. The germline V and J ends were trimmed by 6 bases and 0 bases, with 12 bases remaining between them. The germline gives CDR1 MNHEY, CDR2 SMNVEV (reference sequence). CDR3 nucleotides: TGTGCCAGCAGACAGGACTCTTACTCCTACGAGCAGTACTTC. Amino acid sequence: CASRQDSYSYEQYF.

The V and J genes are TRBV23-1 and TRBJ2-7, with a tentative D call TRBD1 (5 bases). TRBV23-1 is filed as an ORF, its function uncertain. The length of the CDR3 is 12 residues. Trimming left V 2 bases short and J 6 bases short, with 8 bases between. CDR3 in amino acids: CASSQHTGEQYF. Here the CDR3 DNA reads TGCGCCAGCAGTCAACACACAGGCGAGCAGTACTTC.

This clonotype was picked up many times. The chain carries TRBV12-3 or TRBV12-4 and TRBJ2-5; D gene unclear. CDR3 size: 10 residues. Trimming took off 3 bases at V and 7 bases at J, with 3 bases between the two ends. This chain's CDR3 is CASSLGTQYF. In DNA, the CDR3 is TGTGCCAGCAGTTTGGGGACCCAGTACTTC.

The V and J genes are TRBV30 and TRBJ1-6; D is unresolved. The V gene lost 1 base and the J gene lost 0 bases, with 10 bases spanning the gap. CDR1 and CDR2 (germline): GTSNPN, SVGIG (reference sequence). CDR3 length: 16 amino acids. CDR3 amino acids: CAWSATSSSYNSPLHF. DNA of the CDR3: TGTGCCTGGAGTGCGACCTCGAGCTCCTATAATTCACCCCTCCACTTT.

The V gene is TRBV12-3 or TRBV12-4, the J gene TRBJ2-2; 12 bases fit TRBD2. With 5 bases clipped from V and 7 bases from J, the junction kept 8 bases outside the gene matches. The CDR3 is made up of 16 amino acids. In DNA, the CDR3 is TGTGCCAGCAGTCACCTAGCGGGGGGGCCGAGCGGGGAGCTGTTTTTT. Residues: CASSHLAGGPSGELFF.

V is TRBV4-1 and J is TRBJ1-5; D perhaps matches TRBD1 (6 bases). The CDR3 extends over 17 amino acids. Trimming pared 0 bases from V and 9 bases from J, leaving 21 bases between. Germline assignment: CDR1 MGHRA and CDR2 YSYEKL. The CDR3 protein is CASSQDWGVNRAWPQHF. In DNA, the CDR3 is TGCGCCAGCAGCCAAGATTGGGGCGTAAACAGGGCATGGCCCCAGCATTTT.

This clonotype was seen more than once but under ten times. The chain has TRBV5-1 and TRBJ2-5; no firm D call. CDR3 size: 14 residues. Germline lookup yields CDR1 SGHRS and CDR2 YFSETQ. Trimming removed 4 bases at V and 2 bases at J, with 12 bases between. The DNA for the CDR3 is TGCGCCAGCAGCCCGAGCTGGGTACAAGAGACCCAGTACTTC. Its translation: CASSPSWVQETQYF.

This clonotype occurred many times. The CDR3 region is CSVEGGEETQYF. In DNA, the CDR3 is TGCAGCGTTGAAGGGGGTGAGGAGACCCAGTACTTC. This sequence joins TRBV29-1 and TRBJ2-5; no clear D gene. V was trimmed by 1 base and J by 5 bases, leaving 8 bases between them. The germline V gene encodes CDR1 SQVTM and CDR2 ANQGSEA. This CDR3 has 12 amino acids.